Presented here are 15 T cell receptor beta chains from one specimen sequenced in a study of T cell changes during pregnancy in multiple sclerosis. The method was immunoSEQ multiplex PCR; TCRdb's version includes in-frame clones alone and lacks a portion of them. This sample has about 120,000 clones, with approximately 93% found just once. The input for sequencing was peripheral blood, taken before pregnancy. The receptors derive from a female donor with multiple sclerosis, enrolled in a pregnancy study.

The CDR3 DNA reads TGTGCCAGCAGCCAAGGGACAGCACGATATGGCTACACCTTC. Its protein product is CASSQGTARYGYTF. J is TRBJ1-2 and V is TRBV14; the D gene is possibly TRBD1 (6 bases). The length of the CDR3 is 14 residues. Germline V gives CDR1 SGHDN, CDR2 FVKESK. The germline V and J ends were trimmed by 1 base and 5 bases, with 11 bases remaining between them.

The chain couples TRBV19 to TRBJ2-3, with D perhaps TRBD1 (5 bases). Germline assignment: CDR1 LNHDA and CDR2 SQIVND (reference sequence). Trimming stripped 2 bases from V and 4 bases from J, with 16 bases between. There are 16 residues in the CDR3. The chain's CDR3 is CASSIRGGRSADTQYF. In DNA form, the CDR3 reads TGTGCCAGTAGTATAAGGGGTGGCAGGTCGGCAGATACGCAGTATTTT. The complete variable domain, with remaining parts taken from reference TRBV19 and TRBJ2-3, reads DGGITQSPKYLFRKEGQNVTLSCEQNLNHDAMYWYRQDPGQGLRLIYYSQIVNDFQKGDIAEGYSVSREKKESFPLTVTSAQKNPTAFYLCASSIRGGRSADTQYFGPGTRLTVL.

This clone was seen more than once but under ten times. This chain connects TRBV27 to TRBJ1-2; no firm D call. The V gene's germline CDR1 is MNHEY and CDR2 SMNVEV (reference sequence). V lost 4 bases and J lost 7, with 13 bases in between. The CDR3 length is 13 residues. The CDR3 coding sequence is TGTGCCAGCAGTTCGCCGAGGCTCTCTGGCTACACCTTC. Its translation is CASSSPRLSGYTF.

The chain has TRBV29-1 and TRBJ2-7, with 12 nucleotides matching TRBD1. The CDR3 extends over 13 amino acids. CDR1 SQVTM and CDR2 ANQGSEA come from the germline V gene. Germline trimming cut 6 bases from V and 6 bases from J; bases unmatched to any gene: 6. The DNA of the CDR3 is TGCAGCGTCCGGGACAGGGGGCCCGTCGAGCAGTACTTC. Translation gives CSVRDRGPVEQYF.

The chain couples TRBV7-9 to TRBJ2-1, with unresolved D. Deletions cut 5 bases from V and 1 base from J, with 9 bases between. There are 14 residues in the CDR3. The germline gives CDR1 SEHNR, CDR2 FQNEAQ (reference sequence). The CDR3 nucleotides are TGTGCCAGCAGCCGATTCGAGTCCTACAATGAGCAGTTCTTC. As protein: CASSRFESYNEQFF.

This clone turned up a few times. The chain has TRBV30 and TRBJ2-7; possibly TRBD1 for D (5 bases). The length of the CDR3 is 13 residues. The germline gives CDR1 GTSNPN, CDR2 SVGIG (reference sequence). With 3 bases removed from V and 5 bases from J, the gap between germline ends came to 14 bases. Here the CDR3 reads CAWSPRVSHEQYF. The CDR3 nucleotides are TGTGCCTGGAGCCCCAGGGTTTCTCACGAGCAGTACTTC.

The chain links TRBV25-1 to TRBJ2-1; 7 nucleotides match TRBD1. The junction had 9 bases not matched to a gene; V was cut back by 6 bases and J by 7 bases. The CDR3 is 14 residues long. Germline CDR1 MGHDK, CDR2 SYGVNS. Here the CDR3 reads CASSRQGRGNEQFF. For the CDR3, the DNA is TGTGCCAGCAGCCGACAGGGACGTGGGAATGAGCAGTTCTTC.

The chain combines TRBV27 with TRBJ1-2, with TRBD1 as a possible D gene (6 bases). Per germline, CDR1 MNHEY and CDR2 SMNVEV (reference sequence). Trimming removed 1 base at V and 6 bases at J, with 15 bases between. This CDR3 comprises 15 residues. The CDR3 spells CASSLYLGAIDGYTF. Here the CDR3 DNA reads TGTGCCAGCAGTTTATATTTGGGGGCAATCGATGGCTACACCTTC.

This chain links TRBV7-3 with TRBJ2-1; tentatively, D is TRBD2 (7 bases). The V end lost 2 bases, the J end lost 5 bases, and 13 bases lay between the germline ends. Per the germline V gene, CDR1 is SGHTA and CDR2 is FQGTGA. This CDR3 contains 15 residues. CDR3 coding DNA: TGTGCCAGCAGCTTAGAGGGAGGGGGACACAATGAGCAGTTCTTC. The encoded protein is CASSLEGGGHNEQFF. Full variable domain (rest looked up from reference TRBV7-3 and TRBJ2-1): GAGVSQTPSNKVTEKGKYVELRCDPISGHTALYWYRQSLGQGPEFLIYFQGTGAADDSGLPNDRFFAVRPEGSVSTLKIQRTERGDSAVYLCASSLEGGGHNEQFFGPGTRLTVL.

This chain joins TRBV30 and TRBJ2-5; TRBD2 matches 9 bases. Losses at the gene ends were 5 bases for V and 5 bases for J; bases not matched to a gene: 15. The CDR3 is made up of 16 amino acids. Germline values: CDR1 GTSNPN, CDR2 SVGIG (reference sequence). The CDR3 region has the DNA TGTGCCTGGGGTGGACCTCTTAGCGGGAGCGGGGAGACCCAGTACTTC. Translating gives CAWGGPLSGSGETQYF.

The chain links TRBV9 to TRBJ1-1, with D perhaps TRBD1 (6 bases). Germline V CDR1 and CDR2: SGDLS, YYNGEE. This CDR3 is built from 13 residues. With 4 bases removed from V and 4 bases from J, the gap between germline ends came to 11 bases. In DNA form, the CDR3 reads TGTGCCAGCAGCTCACAGGGCTCCACTGAAGCTTTCTTT. It is translated as CASSSQGSTEAFF. Together with reference TRBV9 and TRBJ1-1, the CDR3 gives the full variable domain: DSGVTQTPKHLITATGQRVTLRCSPRSGDLSVYWYQQSLDQGLQFLIQYYNGEERAKGNILERFSAQQFPDLHSELNLSSLELGDSALYFCASSSQGSTEAFFGQGTRLTVV.

The rearrangement joins TRBV10-3 to TRBJ1-3; D is unresolved. This CDR3 is 14 amino acids long. The V end was cut by 3 bases, the J end by 0 bases, with 6 bases between. CDR1 and CDR2 (germline): ENHRY, SYGVKD. The CDR3 protein is CAISDMSSGNTIYF. As DNA, the CDR3 is TGTGCCATCAGTGATATGAGCTCTGGAAACACCATATATTTT.

The CDR3 DNA is TGCGCCAGCAGCTTGGAACCAGGAGGGACCCTCTACGAGCAGTACTTC. Its protein is CASSLEPGGTLYEQYF. The chain employs TRBV5-1 and TRBJ2-7; the D gene is possibly TRBD2 (6 bases). Germline V lookup: CDR1 SGHRS, CDR2 YFSETQ. Trimming removed 0 bases from V and 3 bases from J, with 16 bases in between. The CDR3 extends over 16 amino acids.

This clone was observed once. The rearrangement links TRBV7-8 to TRBJ2-7, with TRBD1 matching 7 bases. Germline CDR1 SGHVS, CDR2 FQNEAQ. The V segment lost 1 base and the J segment 6 bases; nucleotides outside the gene matches: 9. The CDR3 is made up of 15 amino acids. CDR3 nucleotide sequence: TGTGCCAGCAGCTTAGTAGGGGGCGCAGGGGGCGAGCAGTACTTC. It encodes CASSLVGGAGGEQYF.

This rearrangement joins TRBV9 to TRBJ2-1; no clear D gene. Germline V CDR1 and CDR2: SGDLS, YYNGEE. This CDR3 has 11 amino acids. V was trimmed by 3 bases and J by 8 bases, leaving 6 bases between them. The CDR3, as DNA: TGTGCCAGCAGCGATAATTATGAGCAGTTCTTC. Amino acids: CASSDNYEQFF.